Each of the 5 T cell receptor beta chains below was sequenced from the same sample in a study of blood T cells in healthy people across ages (dated by TCRdb to between 2014 and 2016). Libraries came from 5' RACE. The listed sequencing device is Illumina HiSeq 2500. A second PCR of about 7 to 12 cycles was performed with a sample-barcoded 5' primer and a J-beta primer mix. TCRdb's own reprocessing of the public reads used fastp at Q25 and MiXCR and kept productive beta chains. One record per CDR3 amino acid sequence lists the most common genes and DNA. The sample table records approximately 820,000 distinct CDR3 sequences; roughly 44% of these occur just once. Around 21% of the sample lies in the top ten. The sample taken for sequencing was blood. These receptors were obtained from a man aged 55-75 years in good health.

J is TRBJ2-1 and V is TRBV7-8, with TRBD2 matching 14 bases. The CDR3 has 16 residues. Germline CDR1 SGHVS, CDR2 FQNEAQ. The junction had 10 bases not matched to a gene; V was cut back by 5 bases and J by 10 bases. The CDR3 DNA reads as TGTGCCAGCAGCCCTCCGACTAGCGGGGGGGAAGGCGAGCAGTTCTTC. Translation gives CASSPPTSGGEGEQFF. Full variable domain (missing parts from reference TRBV7-8 and TRBJ2-1): GAGVSQSPRYKVAKRGQDVALRCDPISGHVSLFWYQQALGQGPEFLTYFQNEAQLDKSGLPSDRFFAERPEGSVSTLKIQRTQQEDSAVYLCASSPPTSGGEGEQFFGPGTRLTVL.

This clonotype was observed a handful of times. V gene TRBV4-3 combines with J gene TRBJ2-7, with 15 bases fitting TRBD2. J lost 7 bases, V lost 3 bases, and 16 bases had no gene match. The V gene's germline CDR1 is LGHNA and CDR2 YSLEER. CDR3 length: 19 residues. CDR3 sequence reads: CASSQDRRGLAGGIEEQYF. Here the CDR3 DNA reads TGCGCCAGCAGCCAGGATAGAAGGGGACTAGCGGGGGGAATTGAAGAGCAGTACTTC.

The chain recombines TRBV28 with TRBJ2-1; 9 bases are shared with TRBD1. The last part of the DNA fits TRBJ2-7 better; the J call may be wrong. Germline-derived CDR1 and CDR2 are MDHEN and SYDVKM. The CDR3 contains 14 residues. The CDR3 loop is CASLRGTGLNEQYF. In DNA, the CDR3 is TGTGCCAGCCTCAGGGGGACAGGGCTTAACGAGCAGTACTTC.

The chain links TRBV30 to TRBJ2-5; D is undetermined. The CDR3 runs 10 residues. CDR1 GTSNPN and CDR2 SVGIG come from the germline V gene (reference sequence). V shed 3 bases and J shed 2 bases, with 1 base lying between them. Here the CDR3 DNA reads TGTGCCTGGAGGCAAGAGACCCAGTACTTC. This sequence encodes CAWRQETQYF.

Here the CDR3 reads CASSLRSSGTEAFF. CDR3 sequence (DNA): TGCGCCAGCAGCTTGAGGAGCTCGGGGACTGAAGCTTTCTTT. The chain links TRBV5-1 to TRBJ1-1; D remains unclear. Trimming stripped 1 base from V and 5 bases from J, with 12 bases between. The CDR3 is 14 residues long. CDR1 SGHRS and CDR2 YFSETQ come from the germline V gene.